A single sample is the source of the 10 T cell receptor beta chains below, sequenced in a study of PD-1 blockade in mismatch repair-deficient tumors. Repertoires were generated with immunoSEQ multiplex PCR, while TCRdb's copy carries only in-frame clones and drops some. The data hold 30,000 to 45,000 clones, with around 80% observed a single time. This specimen consisted of PBMCs, obtained roughly 40 weeks after starting pembrolizumab. The receptors stem from an adult with mismatch repair-deficient cancer.

V usage is TRBV7-9 and J usage is TRBJ2-5, with 8 positions matching TRBD2. V lost 3 bases to trimming and J lost 5 bases; unmatched junction nucleotides: 5. The CDR3 is 14 amino acids. The germline CDR1 and CDR2 sequences are SEHNR and FQNEAQ (reference sequence). CDR3 in amino acids: CASSFTGGQETQYF. Written as DNA, the CDR3 is TGTGCCAGCAGCTTCACGGGAGGGCAGGAGACCCAGTACTTC. The whole variable domain, filled in from reference TRBV7-9 and TRBJ2-5, reads DTGVSQNPRHKITKRGQNVTFRCDPISEHNRLYWYRQTLGQGPEFLTYFQNEAQLEKSRLLSDRFSAERPKGSFSTLEIQRTEQGDSAMYLCASSFTGGQETQYFGPGTRLLVL.

The CDR3 coding sequence is TGTGCCAGCAGCCGAACCGCGGGACTAGCTATATCCGGGGAGCTGTTTTTT. Encoded protein: CASSRTAGLAISGELFF. The gene calls are TRBV7-2 and TRBJ2-2; 9 nucleotides align to TRBD2. The CDR3 runs to 17 residues. CDR1 and CDR2 (germline): SGHTA, FQGNSA. Trimming took 5 bases from V and 6 from J; bases not matched to a gene: 13. Combining the CDR3 with reference TRBV7-2 and TRBJ2-2 gives the whole variable domain GAGVSQSPSNKVTEKGKDVELRCDPISGHTALYWYRQSLGQGLEFLIYFQGNSAPDKSGLPSDRFSAERTGGSVSTLTIQRTQQEDSAVYLCASSRTAGLAISGELFFGEGSRLTVL.

The chain is built from TRBV9 and TRBJ2-5; TRBD2 agrees at 9 bases. There are 16 residues in the CDR3. The germline gives CDR1 SGDLS, CDR2 YYNGEE. V was pared by 0 bases and J by 1 base, with 4 bases of the junction left unmatched. The CDR3 spells CASSVGFSGSQETQYF. The DNA for the CDR3 is TGTGCCAGCAGCGTAGGGTTTAGCGGGAGCCAAGAGACCCAGTACTTC.

The chain employs TRBV2 and TRBJ2-1; D is perhaps TRBD2 (5 bases). CDR1 and CDR2 (germline): SNHLY, FYNNEI. CDR3 length: 14 residues. The V gene lost 7 bases and the J gene lost 2 bases, with 12 bases spanning the gap. In nucleotides, the CDR3 is TGTGCCAGCACCTGGGAGTCGACCTACAATGAGCAGTTCTTC. Residues: CASTWESTYNEQFF.

The chain uses TRBV23-1 and TRBJ2-1; 13 nucleotides agree with TRBD2. TRBV23-1 is flagged as an ORF with uncertain function. V shed 9 bases and J 0 bases; nucleotides not matched to a gene: 8. There are 17 residues in the CDR3. The CDR3 region is CARRLAGGPSSYNEQFF. The CDR3 bases are TGCGCCAGGCGACTAGCGGGAGGCCCTAGCTCCTACAATGAGCAGTTCTTC.

This chain joins TRBV29-1 and TRBJ2-1; D call uncertain. This CDR3 is built from 13 residues. CDR1 and CDR2 (germline): SQVTM, ANQGSEA. Trimming left V 0 bases short and J 3 bases short, with 6 bases between. The CDR3 spells CSVEDPLYNEQFF. In DNA, the CDR3 is TGCAGCGTTGAAGATCCACTCTACAATGAGCAGTTCTTC.

The V gene is TRBV5-1, the J gene TRBJ2-3, with D possibly matching TRBD2 (5 bases). The V end was cut by 0 bases, the J end by 2 bases, with 10 bases between. CDR1 is SGHRS and CDR2 is YFSETQ in the germline V gene. This CDR3 is 15 amino acids long. The CDR3 coding sequence is TGCGCCAGCAGCTTGGTGCGGGTTTACACAGATACGCAGTATTTT. Translating it yields CASSLVRVYTDTQYF.

The CDR3 coding sequence is TGCGCCAGCAGCTTGCCCAGGGTAAGCGCTACGGCGAACACCGGGGAGCTGTTTTTT. Translating it yields CASSLPRVSATANTGELFF. This chain uses TRBV5-1 with TRBJ2-2, with D tentatively TRBD1 (5 bases). The CDR3 is 19 residues long. With 1 base removed from V and 0 bases from J, the gap between germline ends came to 19 bases. CDR1 is SGHRS, CDR2 YFSETQ, per germline.

The chain has TRBV9 and TRBJ1-1; D unclear. Germline V gene lookup returns CDR1 SGDLS and CDR2 YYNGEE. The CDR3 runs to 15 residues. The germline V and J ends were trimmed by 4 bases and 0 bases, with 13 bases remaining between them. The CDR3 protein is CASSYGEGMNTEAFF. Written as DNA, the CDR3 is TGTGCCAGCAGCTACGGCGAGGGTATGAACACTGAAGCTTTCTTT. Variable domain in full (rest from reference TRBV9 and TRBJ1-1): DSGVTQTPKHLITATGQRVTLRCSPRSGDLSVYWYQQSLDQGLQFLIQYYNGEERAKGNILERFSAQQFPDLHSELNLSSLELGDSALYFCASSYGEGMNTEAFFGQGTRLTVV.

This chain connects TRBV9 to TRBJ2-1, with TRBD2 as a possible D gene (6 bases). Germline assignment: CDR1 SGDLS and CDR2 YYNGEE. The CDR3 extends over 13 amino acids. The V end lost 3 bases, the J end lost 8 bases, and 12 bases lay between the germline ends. CDR3: CASSDGTPDEQFF. CDR3 in DNA: TGTGCCAGCAGCGACGGGACTCCCGATGAGCAGTTCTTC. Full variable domain (missing parts from reference TRBV9 and TRBJ2-1): DSGVTQTPKHLITATGQRVTLRCSPRSGDLSVYWYQQSLDQGLQFLIQYYNGEERAKGNILERFSAQQFPDLHSELNLSSLELGDSALYFCASSDGTPDEQFFGPGTRLTVL.